This entry lists 30 T cell receptor beta chains sequenced from one sample in a study of cytomegalovirus exposure and HLA in healthy donors. Use of 60 Vbeta and 13 Jbeta primers characterized the PCR. Method: immunoSEQ multiplex PCR; TCRdb's copy keeps in-frame clones and lacks some. The sample consists of roughly 120,000 clones, over 75% of them appearing once. Sequenced input: PBMCs. These receptors were taken from a woman aged 18-29 years in good health and CMV-seronegative.

This clone was seen only a few times. This chain uses TRBV6-1 with TRBJ2-2; D possibly corresponds to TRBD1 (6 bases). Germline values: CDR1 MNHNS, CDR2 SASEGT. The CDR3 is 16 amino acids. V was shortened by 2 bases and J by 0 bases, with 10 bases between the two germline ends. The CDR3 nucleotides are TGTGCCAGCAGTGAATCCCAGGGGCCGAACACCGGGGAGCTGTTTTTT. The encoded protein is CASSESQGPNTGELFF.

The V and J genes are TRBV5-5 and TRBJ2-1; D unclear. The CDR3 is 13 residues long. Germline CDR1 reads SGHKS; CDR2 reads YYEKEE (reference sequence). V was shortened by 1 base and J by 4 bases, with 6 bases between the two germline ends. CDR3 DNA sequence: TGTGCCAGCAGCTTGTACTTGTACAATGAGCAGTTCTTC. It is translated as CASSLYLYNEQFF.

The chain combines TRBV4-3 with TRBJ1-3; D perhaps matches TRBD1 (5 bases). Germline V gene sequence: CDR1 LGHNA, CDR2 YSLEER. The CDR3 spans 14 residues. V lost 1 base and J 2 bases, leaving 6 bases between the germline ends. The CDR3 DNA is TGCGCCAGCAGCCAAGTACAGGCTGGAAACACCATATATTTT. Amino acids: CASSQVQAGNTIYF.

J is TRBJ1-2 and V is TRBV7-9, with 9 bases lining up with TRBD1. The CDR3 covers 14 residues. From germline, CDR1 is SEHNR and CDR2 FQNEAQ (reference sequence). V was clipped by 5 bases and J by 1 base; unmatched bases: 2. DNA for the CDR3: TGTGCCAGCAGCCAGACAGGGGGTAACTATGGCTACACCTTC. It specifies CASSQTGGNYGYTF.

The rearrangement joins TRBV2 to TRBJ2-1, with D unresolved. The length of the CDR3 is 15 residues. Germline CDR1 SNHLY, CDR2 FYNNEI. V was trimmed by 8 bases and J by 0 bases, leaving 14 bases between them. The CDR3 region has the DNA TGTGCCAGCGAGGATGTGAATGTCTCCTACAATGAGCAGTTCTTC. Translation gives CASEDVNVSYNEQFF.

The chain employs TRBV28 and TRBJ2-7, with D possibly being TRBD2 (6 bases). Germline V gene lookup returns CDR1 MDHEN and CDR2 SYDVKM. The CDR3 sequence is 14 residues long. The ends were cut back, 6 bases at V and 2 bases at J, with 14 bases in the middle. This chain's CDR3 is CASSWGTDAYEQYF. CDR3 DNA sequence: TGTGCCAGCAGCTGGGGGACTGACGCCTACGAGCAGTACTTC.

This clone was seen only once. The chain has TRBV2 and TRBJ2-5, with unresolved D. Germline CDR1 SNHLY, CDR2 FYNNEI. This CDR3 has 12 residues. Trimming pared 7 bases from V and 1 base from J, leaving 7 bases between. The CDR3 nucleotides read TGTGCCAGCACTTCCTTCCAAGAGACCCAGTACTTC. Protein: CASTSFQETQYF.

The gene calls are TRBV7-6 and TRBJ1-2, with 10 nucleotides matching TRBD1. The V segment lost 1 base and the J segment 6 bases; nucleotides outside the gene matches: 5. This CDR3 region has 15 residues. Germline CDR1 and CDR2: SGHVS and FNYEAQ. In DNA, the CDR3 is TGTGCCAGCAGCTTAGGGGGTGGGACAGGGGATGGCTACACCTTC. It specifies CASSLGGGTGDGYTF.

The chain employs TRBV15 and TRBJ1-1; perhaps TRBD1 as D (6 bases). The V end was cut by 5 bases, the J end by 11 bases, with 18 bases between. Germline-derived CDR1 and CDR2 are LNHNV and YYDKDF (reference sequence). The CDR3 is 13 residues long. This CDR3 is CATSGGAGGAAFF. DNA for the CDR3: TGTGCCACCAGCGGGGGGGCAGGTGGAGCGGCTTTCTTT.

This sequence joins TRBV30 and TRBJ1-2; a possible D gene is TRBD1 (6 bases). CDR3 length: 15 residues. Germline V gene lookup returns CDR1 GTSNPN and CDR2 SVGIG (reference sequence). Trimming pared 4 bases from V and 2 bases from J, leaving 17 bases between. CDR3 sequence: CAWISRGALNYGYTF. CDR3 DNA sequence: TGTGCCTGGATTTCTCGGGGGGCGCTGAACTATGGCTACACCTTC. The whole variable domain, remainder taken from reference TRBV30 and TRBJ1-2, is SQTIHQWPATLVQPVGSPLSLECTVEGTSNPNLYWYRQAAGRGLQLLFYSVGIGQISSEVPQNLSASRPQDRQFILSSKKLLLSDSGFYLCAWISRGALNYGYTFGSGTRLTVV.

The V and J genes are TRBV28 and TRBJ2-2; 8 bases match TRBD2. CDR1 and CDR2 (germline): MDHEN, SYDVKM. J lost 6 bases, V lost 5 bases, and 2 bases had no gene match. This CDR3 has 13 amino acids. In DNA form, the CDR3 reads TGTGCCAGCAGTCGGGGGGGCCCCGGGGAGCTGTTTTTT. It yields the protein CASSRGGPGELFF.

The rearrangement uses TRBV28 and TRBJ1-3, with 9 bases aligning to TRBD1. Per germline, CDR1 MDHEN and CDR2 SYDVKM. With 5 bases clipped from V and 0 bases from J, the junction kept 5 bases outside the gene matches. The CDR3 covers 16 residues. The CDR3 DNA follows: TGTGCCAGCAGTATAGGGACAGGGTCCTCTGGAAACACCATATATTTT. It specifies CASSIGTGSSGNTIYF.

This chain uses TRBV19 with TRBJ1-6; a weak D match, TRBD1 (5 bases). The germline V and J ends were trimmed by 7 bases and 8 bases, with 12 bases remaining between them. CDR3 length: 13 residues. The germline V gene encodes CDR1 LNHDA and CDR2 SQIVND (reference sequence). The CDR3, as DNA: TGTGCCAGTACCAGGGATTCGGATTCACCCCTCCACTTT. Translation gives CASTRDSDSPLHF. Filled out from reference TRBV19 and TRBJ1-6, the complete variable domain reads DGGITQSPKYLFRKEGQNVTLSCEQNLNHDAMYWYRQDPGQGLRLIYYSQIVNDFQKGDIAEGYSVSREKKESFPLTVTSAQKNPTAFYLCASTRDSDSPLHFGNGTRLTVT.

J is TRBJ2-5 and V is TRBV5-1; possible D gene TRBD1, 6 bases. This CDR3 comprises 17 residues. Trimming left V 0 bases short and J 5 bases short, with 20 bases between. Germline lookup yields CDR1 SGHRS and CDR2 YFSETQ. The CDR3 here is CASSLGYRVGARETQYF. The CDR3 DNA sequence: TGCGCCAGCAGCTTGGGCTACAGGGTAGGAGCCCGGGAGACCCAGTACTTC.

This clone showed up just a few times. The chain uses TRBV19 and TRBJ1-1; D gene unclear. With 10 bases removed from V and 0 bases from J, the gap between germline ends came to 9 bases. Germline CDR1 LNHDA, CDR2 SQIVND (reference sequence). The CDR3 has 12 residues. In DNA, the CDR3 is TGTGCCACCGGGGTTATGAACACTGAAGCTTTCTTT. Amino acid sequence: CATGVMNTEAFF.

The chain combines TRBV6-5 with TRBJ2-1; 10 bases are shared with TRBD2. The CDR3 spans 13 residues. V trimming: 7 bases; J trimming: 8 bases; junction bases outside the gene matches: 5. Germline V gives CDR1 MNHEY, CDR2 SVGAGI. CDR3 protein: CASKTSGNYEQFF. The CDR3 coding sequence is TGTGCCAGCAAAACTAGCGGGAACTATGAGCAGTTCTTC.

The J gene is TRBJ1-2, the V gene TRBV27; TRBD1 agrees at 8 bases. Trimming removed 6 bases from V and 6 bases from J; junction bases left unmatched: 3. Germline V gives CDR1 MNHEY, CDR2 SMNVEV (reference sequence). This CDR3 is 12 amino acids long. The CDR3 DNA is TGTGCCAGCAGCAACAGGGGGGATGGCTACACCTTC. This codes for CASSNRGDGYTF.

J is TRBJ1-1 and V is TRBV6-1; D remains ambiguous. CDR3 length: 12 amino acids. CDR1 is MNHNS and CDR2 is SASEGT in the germline V gene. V lost 6 bases, J lost 0 bases, and 5 bases lay in between. The CDR3 reads CASRQMNTEAFF. CDR3 DNA sequence: TGTGCCAGCAGACAGATGAACACTGAAGCTTTCTTT.

In its sample, this clone was seen a few times. CDR3 residues: CASSPVNQPQHF. CDR3 bases: TGTGCCAGCTCACCCGTAAATCAGCCCCAGCATTTT. The genes are TRBV18 and TRBJ1-5; D not resolved. V lost 3 bases and J 4 bases, leaving 4 bases between the germline ends. This CDR3 is 12 amino acids long. Germline CDR1 KGHSH, CDR2 LQKENI.

This chain connects TRBV5-1 to TRBJ2-2, with 8 bases lining up with TRBD1. The ends lost 4 bases at V and 2 bases at J; junction bases unmatched: 7. Germline-derived CDR1 and CDR2 are SGHRS and YFSETQ. The CDR3 covers 16 residues. CDR3 in amino acids: CASSRGGQGNTGELFF. The CDR3 DNA follows: TGCGCCAGCAGCAGGGGTGGACAGGGAAACACCGGGGAGCTGTTTTTT.

This clone was seen a handful of times. The rearrangement joins TRBV27 to TRBJ1-1; D might be TRBD1 (6 bases). This CDR3 has 15 amino acids. The germline gives CDR1 MNHEY, CDR2 SMNVEV (reference sequence). Trimming cost V 4 bases and J 3 bases, with 15 bases left between them. CDR3 loop: CASSYKRGGHTEAFF. The DNA for the CDR3 is TGTGCCAGCAGTTATAAGAGGGGGGGCCACACTGAAGCTTTCTTT.

In the case of this clone: The same CDR3 can be traced to other DNA sequences in this sample. V is TRBV27 and J is TRBJ2-2; 7 bases fit TRBD2. The CDR3 length is 15 residues. The J segment lost 7 bases and the V segment lost 10 bases, leaving 15 bases of the junction unmatched. CDR1 is MNHEY and CDR2 is SMNVEV in the germline V gene (reference sequence). The CDR3 DNA follows: TGTGCCACCCAAGGGGACTACCTCCGGGGCGGGGAGCTGTTTTTT. Amino acid sequence: CATQGDYLRGGELFF.

This clone is a singleton in its sample. This sequence joins TRBV7-6 and TRBJ1-1, with D unclear. The CDR3 is 12 amino acids. The V end lost 4 bases, the J end lost 0 bases, and 3 bases lay between the germline ends. CDR1 is SGHVS, CDR2 FNYEAQ, per germline. CDR3 region: CASSSVNTEAFF. The DNA of the CDR3 is TGTGCCAGCAGCTCTGTGAACACTGAAGCTTTCTTT.

The chain employs TRBV6-5 and TRBJ1-2, with D possibly TRBD1 on 5 matching bases. The CDR3 has 15 residues. The V end was cut by 2 bases, the J end by 6 bases, with 16 bases between. Germline V gives CDR1 MNHEY, CDR2 SVGAGI. The CDR3 DNA follows: TGTGCCAGCAGTTACGCCATCAGGGTATTGGATGGCTACACCTTC. Translation: CASSYAIRVLDGYTF.

Worth noting for this clone: The junction differs from germline at one of its ends, possibly a read error. The J gene is TRBJ2-5, the V gene TRBV7-7; weak D call: TRBD1 (5 bases). This CDR3 is built from 13 residues. CDR1 SSHAT and CDR2 FNYEAQ come from the germline V gene (reference sequence). CDR3 amino acids: CASTGQGGETQYF. The CDR3, as DNA: TGTGCTAGCACCGGGCAGGGCGGAGAGACCCAGTACTTC.

In its sample, this clone was seen once. V gene TRBV5-4 combines with J gene TRBJ1-2, with TRBD1 identical over 8 bases. The CDR3 spans 16 residues. V was clipped by 4 bases and J by 5 bases; unmatched bases: 13. The germline gives CDR1 SGHNT, CDR2 YYREEE (reference sequence). The CDR3 DNA is TGTGCCAGCAGCCCGGCAATGACAGGGGATATTTATGGCTACACCTTC. Translation: CASSPAMTGDIYGYTF.

The chain joins TRBV25-1 to TRBJ2-3; 9 positions match TRBD2. CDR3 length: 15 amino acids. With 2 bases clipped from V and 5 bases from J, the junction kept 5 bases outside the gene matches. Germline CDR1 and CDR2: MGHDK and SYGVNS. CDR3 protein: CASSEMRGGGDTQYF. For the CDR3, the DNA is TGTGCCAGCAGTGAAATGCGGGGGGGCGGAGATACGCAGTATTTT.

The V call is TRBV11-2, the J call TRBJ2-1, with 8 bases that match TRBD2. V gave up 5 bases and J gave up 3 bases; unmatched junction bases: 6. Germline V gene lookup returns CDR1 SGHAT and CDR2 FQNNGV. The length of the CDR3 is 15 residues. The CDR3 nucleotides read TGTGCCAGCAGCCTCTTAGCGGGACTCTACAATGAGCAGTTCTTC. Translating it yields CASSLLAGLYNEQFF.

V gene TRBV18 combines with J gene TRBJ1-1; 11 bases map to TRBD1. CDR1 and CDR2 (germline): KGHSH, LQKENI. The CDR3 is 15 residues long. The V gene end was trimmed by 4 bases and the J gene end by 4 bases; junction bases not matched to a gene: 5. This CDR3 is CASSQDRGLSTEAFF. Written as DNA, the CDR3 is TGTGCCAGCTCACAGGACAGGGGGCTTAGCACTGAAGCTTTCTTT.

In its sample, this clone was seen once. The rearrangement joins TRBV27 to TRBJ1-1, with D uncertain. The CDR3 has 14 residues. The germline gives CDR1 MNHEY, CDR2 SMNVEV (reference sequence). Trimming cost V 5 bases and J 2 bases, with 12 bases left between them. The CDR3 nucleotides read TGTGCCAGCAGTCTAAATCGTAAAAACACTGAAGCTTTCTTT. Translating gives CASSLNRKNTEAFF.